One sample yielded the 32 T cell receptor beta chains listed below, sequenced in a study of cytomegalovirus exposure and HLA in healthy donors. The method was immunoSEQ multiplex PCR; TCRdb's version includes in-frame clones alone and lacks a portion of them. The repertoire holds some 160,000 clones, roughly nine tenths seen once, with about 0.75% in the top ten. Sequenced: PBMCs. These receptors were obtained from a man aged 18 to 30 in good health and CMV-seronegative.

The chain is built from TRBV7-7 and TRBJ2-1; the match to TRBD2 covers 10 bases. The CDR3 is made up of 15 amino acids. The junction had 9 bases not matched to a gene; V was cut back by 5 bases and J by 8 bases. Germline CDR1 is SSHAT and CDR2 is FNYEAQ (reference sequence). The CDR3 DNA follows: TGTGCCAGCAGCCGACTAGCGGGTAGTATGGATGAGCAGTTCTTC. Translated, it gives CASSRLAGSMDEQFF.

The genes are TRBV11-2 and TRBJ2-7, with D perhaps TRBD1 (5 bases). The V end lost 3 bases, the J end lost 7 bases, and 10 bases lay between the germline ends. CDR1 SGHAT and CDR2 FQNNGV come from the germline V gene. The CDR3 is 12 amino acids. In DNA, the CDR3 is TGTGCCAGCAGCTTGGACAATTGGGAGCAGTACTTC. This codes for CASSLDNWEQYF.

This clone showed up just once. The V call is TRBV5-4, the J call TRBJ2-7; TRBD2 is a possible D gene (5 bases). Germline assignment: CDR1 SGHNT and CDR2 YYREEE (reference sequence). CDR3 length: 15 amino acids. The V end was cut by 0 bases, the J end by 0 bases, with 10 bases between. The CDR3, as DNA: TGTGCCAGCAGCTTGGGAGTAGGGAGCTCCTACGAGCAGTACTTC. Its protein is CASSLGVGSSYEQYF.

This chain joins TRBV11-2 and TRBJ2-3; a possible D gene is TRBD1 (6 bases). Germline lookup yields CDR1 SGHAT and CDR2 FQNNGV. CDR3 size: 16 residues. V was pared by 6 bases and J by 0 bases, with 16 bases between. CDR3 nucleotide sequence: TGTGCCAGCAGTCGCGCTTGGGGGCTGAGCACAGATACGCAGTATTTT. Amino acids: CASSRAWGLSTDTQYF. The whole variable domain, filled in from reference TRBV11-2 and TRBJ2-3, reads EAGVAQSPRYKIIEKRQSVAFWCNPISGHATLYWYQQILGQGPKLLIQFQNNGVVDDSQLPKDRFSAERLKGVDSTLKIQPAKLEDSAVYLCASSRAWGLSTDTQYFGPGTRLTVL.

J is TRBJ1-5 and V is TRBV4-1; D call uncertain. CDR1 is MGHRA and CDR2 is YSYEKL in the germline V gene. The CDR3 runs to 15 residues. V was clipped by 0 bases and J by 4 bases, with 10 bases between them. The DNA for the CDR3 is TGCGCCAGCAGCCAAGATGGAGGCGGGAATCAGCCCCAGCATTTT. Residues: CASSQDGGGNQPQHF.

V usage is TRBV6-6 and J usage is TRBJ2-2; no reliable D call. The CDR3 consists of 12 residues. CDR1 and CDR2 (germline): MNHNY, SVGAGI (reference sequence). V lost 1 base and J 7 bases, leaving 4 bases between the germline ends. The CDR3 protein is CASSYLSGELFF. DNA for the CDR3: TGTGCCAGCAGTTACTTGAGCGGGGAGCTGTTTTTT.

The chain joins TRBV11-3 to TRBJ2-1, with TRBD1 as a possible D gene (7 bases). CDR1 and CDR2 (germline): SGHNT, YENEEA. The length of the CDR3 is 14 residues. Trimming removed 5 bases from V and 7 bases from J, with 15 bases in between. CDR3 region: CASSAGQLSNEQFF. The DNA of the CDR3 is TGTGCCAGCAGCGCGGGACAGCTAAGTAATGAGCAGTTCTTC. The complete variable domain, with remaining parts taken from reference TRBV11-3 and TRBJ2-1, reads EAGVVQSPRYKIIEKKQPVAFWCNPISGHNTLYWYLQNLGQGPELLIRYENEEAVDDSQLPKDRFSAERLKGVDSTLKIQPAELGDSAVYLCASSAGQLSNEQFFGPGTRLTVL.

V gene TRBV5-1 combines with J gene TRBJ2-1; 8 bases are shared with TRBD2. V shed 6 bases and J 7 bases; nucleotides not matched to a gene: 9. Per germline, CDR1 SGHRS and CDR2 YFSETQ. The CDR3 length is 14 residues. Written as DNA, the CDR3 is TGCGCCAGCACCACTGGGGGGACTAGGAATGAGCAGTTCTTC. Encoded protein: CASTTGGTRNEQFF. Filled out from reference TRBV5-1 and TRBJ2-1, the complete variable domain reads KAGVTQTPRYLIKTRGQQVTLSCSPISGHRSVSWYQQTPGQGLQFLFEYFSETQRNKGNFPGRFSGRQFSNSRSEMNVSTLELGDSALYLCASTTGGTRNEQFFGPGTRLTVL.

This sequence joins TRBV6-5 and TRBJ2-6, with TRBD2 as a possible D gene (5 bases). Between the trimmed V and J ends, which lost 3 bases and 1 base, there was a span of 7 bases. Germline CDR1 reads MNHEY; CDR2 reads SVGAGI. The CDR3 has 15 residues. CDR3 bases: TGTGCCAGCAGTTATTGGGAGTCTGGGGCCAACGTCCTGACTTTC. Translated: CASSYWESGANVLTF.

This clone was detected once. CDR3 DNA sequence: TGTGCCAGCAGTTACGACAGGGGGAACTATGGCTACACCTTC. Its protein product is CASSYDRGNYGYTF. This chain links TRBV6-6 with TRBJ1-2, with TRBD1 matching 9 bases. Losses at the gene ends were 2 bases for V and 2 bases for J; bases not matched to a gene: 0. Germline assignment: CDR1 MNHNY and CDR2 SVGAGI (reference sequence). This CDR3 contains 14 residues.

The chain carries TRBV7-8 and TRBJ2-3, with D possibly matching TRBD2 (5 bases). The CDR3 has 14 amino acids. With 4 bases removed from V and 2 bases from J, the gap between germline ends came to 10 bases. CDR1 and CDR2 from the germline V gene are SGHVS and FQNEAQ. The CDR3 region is CASSSRTYTDTQYF. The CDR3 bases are TGTGCCAGCAGCTCTCGGACTTACACAGATACGCAGTATTTT.

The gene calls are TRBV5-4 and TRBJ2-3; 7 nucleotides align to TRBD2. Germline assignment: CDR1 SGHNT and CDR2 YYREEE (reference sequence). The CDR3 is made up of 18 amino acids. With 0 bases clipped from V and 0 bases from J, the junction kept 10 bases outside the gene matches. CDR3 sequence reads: CASSLGGSGPTSTDTQYF. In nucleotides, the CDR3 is TGTGCCAGCAGCTTGGGTGGTAGCGGGCCTACTAGCACAGATACGCAGTATTTT.

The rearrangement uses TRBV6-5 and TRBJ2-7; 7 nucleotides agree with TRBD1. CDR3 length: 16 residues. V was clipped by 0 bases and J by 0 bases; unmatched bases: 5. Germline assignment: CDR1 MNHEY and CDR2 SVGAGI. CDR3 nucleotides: TGTGCCAGCAGTTACTCGCGGTCAGGGGGCTCCTACGAGCAGTACTTC. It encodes CASSYSRSGGSYEQYF.

The CDR3 here is CATSRPDRVGETQYF. In nucleotides, the CDR3 is TGTGCCACCAGCAGACCCGACAGGGTCGGAGAGACCCAGTACTTC. The V and J genes are TRBV15 and TRBJ2-5; TRBD1 agrees at 7 bases. Trimming took 2 bases from V and 4 from J; bases not matched to a gene: 7. CDR1 and CDR2 (germline): LNHNV, YYDKDF (reference sequence). The CDR3 runs to 15 residues.

The CDR3 reads CASSFQKRGYEQYF. The CDR3 region has the DNA TGTGCCAGCAGCTTCCAGAAGCGGGGCTACGAGCAGTACTTC. The chain carries TRBV7-8 and TRBJ2-7, with 7 bases matching TRBD2. Germline V gene lookup returns CDR1 SGHVS and CDR2 FQNEAQ. V was pared by 3 bases and J by 3 bases, with 5 bases of the junction left unmatched. The CDR3 contains 14 residues.

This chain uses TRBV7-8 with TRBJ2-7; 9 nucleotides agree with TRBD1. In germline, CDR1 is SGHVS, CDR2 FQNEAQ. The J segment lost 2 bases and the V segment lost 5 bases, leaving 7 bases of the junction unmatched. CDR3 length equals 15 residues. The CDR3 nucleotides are TGTGCCAGCAGCCCGTCCGACAGGGGGGCCTACGAGCAGTACTTC. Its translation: CASSPSDRGAYEQYF.

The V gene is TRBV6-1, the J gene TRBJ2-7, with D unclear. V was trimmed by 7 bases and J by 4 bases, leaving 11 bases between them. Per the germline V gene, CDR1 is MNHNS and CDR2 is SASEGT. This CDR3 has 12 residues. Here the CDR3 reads CASNMALYEQYF. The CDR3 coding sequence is TGTGCCAGCAATATGGCCTTATACGAGCAGTACTTC.

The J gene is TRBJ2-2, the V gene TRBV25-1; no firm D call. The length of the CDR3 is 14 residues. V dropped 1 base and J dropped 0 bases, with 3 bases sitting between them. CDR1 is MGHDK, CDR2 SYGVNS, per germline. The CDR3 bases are TGTGCCAGCAGTGAATTTACGAACACCGGGGAGCTGTTTTTT. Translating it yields CASSEFTNTGELFF.

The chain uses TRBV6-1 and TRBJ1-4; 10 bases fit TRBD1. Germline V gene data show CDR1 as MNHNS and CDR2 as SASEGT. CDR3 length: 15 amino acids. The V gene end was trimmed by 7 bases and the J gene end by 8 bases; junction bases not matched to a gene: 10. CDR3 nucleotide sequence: TGTGCCAGCAACTGGGGACGGGACAGGGGAGAAAAACTGTTTTTT. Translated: CASNWGRDRGEKLFF.

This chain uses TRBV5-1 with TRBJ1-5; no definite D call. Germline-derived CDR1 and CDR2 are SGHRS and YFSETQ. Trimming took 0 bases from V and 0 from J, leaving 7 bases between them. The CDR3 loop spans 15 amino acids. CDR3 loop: CASSLDSYSNQPQHF. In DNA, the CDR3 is TGCGCCAGCAGCTTGGACAGTTATAGCAATCAGCCCCAGCATTTT.

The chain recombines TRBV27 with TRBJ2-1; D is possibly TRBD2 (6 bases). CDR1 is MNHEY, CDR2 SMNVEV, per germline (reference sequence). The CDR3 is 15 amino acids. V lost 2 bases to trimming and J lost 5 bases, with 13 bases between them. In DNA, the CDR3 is TGTGCCAGCAGTTTAAAGGGACTGCCTGACAATGAGCAGTTCTTC. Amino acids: CASSLKGLPDNEQFF.

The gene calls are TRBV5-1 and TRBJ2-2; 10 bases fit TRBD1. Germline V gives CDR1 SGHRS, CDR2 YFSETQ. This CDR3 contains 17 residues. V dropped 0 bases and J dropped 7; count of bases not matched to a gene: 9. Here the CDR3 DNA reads TGCGCCAGCAGCTTGGATCCGGGACAGGGGTTGAGCGGGGAGCTGTTTTTT. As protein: CASSLDPGQGLSGELFF.

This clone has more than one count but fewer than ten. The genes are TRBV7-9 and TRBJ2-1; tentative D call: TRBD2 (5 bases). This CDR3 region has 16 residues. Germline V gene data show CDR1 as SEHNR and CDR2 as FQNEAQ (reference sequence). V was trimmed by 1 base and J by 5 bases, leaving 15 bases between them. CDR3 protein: CASSLVFGVSNNEQFF. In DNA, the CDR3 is TGTGCCAGCAGCTTAGTTTTCGGGGTTTCCAACAATGAGCAGTTCTTC. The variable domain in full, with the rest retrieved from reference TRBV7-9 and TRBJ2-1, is DTGVSQNPRHKITKRGQNVTFRCDPISEHNRLYWYRQTLGQGPEFLTYFQNEAQLEKSRLLSDRFSAERPKGSFSTLEIQRTEQGDSAMYLCASSLVFGVSNNEQFFGPGTRLTVL.

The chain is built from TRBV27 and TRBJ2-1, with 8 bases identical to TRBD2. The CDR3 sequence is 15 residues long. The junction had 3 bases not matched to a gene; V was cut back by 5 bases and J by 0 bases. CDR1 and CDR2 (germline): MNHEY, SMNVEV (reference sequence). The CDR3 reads CASSTGGSSYNEQFF. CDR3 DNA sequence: TGTGCCAGCAGTACGGGAGGGAGCTCCTACAATGAGCAGTTCTTC.

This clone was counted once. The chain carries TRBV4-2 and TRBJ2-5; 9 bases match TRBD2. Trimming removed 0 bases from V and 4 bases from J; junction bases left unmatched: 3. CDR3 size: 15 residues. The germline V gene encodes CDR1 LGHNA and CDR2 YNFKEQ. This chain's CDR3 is CASSQEPSGAETQYF. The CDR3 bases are TGTGCCAGCAGCCAAGAGCCTAGCGGGGCAGAGACCCAGTACTTC.

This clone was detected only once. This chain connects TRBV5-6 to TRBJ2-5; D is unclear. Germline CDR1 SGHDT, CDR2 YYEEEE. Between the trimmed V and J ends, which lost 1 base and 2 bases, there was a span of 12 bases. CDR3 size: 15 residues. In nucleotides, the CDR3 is TGTGCCAGCAGCTTGCCTAGTGGAGCTCAAGAGACCCAGTACTTC. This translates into CASSLPSGAQETQYF. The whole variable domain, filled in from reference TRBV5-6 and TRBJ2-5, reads DAGVTQSPTHLIKTRGQQVTLRCSPKSGHDTVSWYQQALGQGPQFIFQYYEEEERQRGNFPDRFSGHQFPNYSSELNVNALLLGDSALYLCASSLPSGAQETQYFGPGTRLLVL.

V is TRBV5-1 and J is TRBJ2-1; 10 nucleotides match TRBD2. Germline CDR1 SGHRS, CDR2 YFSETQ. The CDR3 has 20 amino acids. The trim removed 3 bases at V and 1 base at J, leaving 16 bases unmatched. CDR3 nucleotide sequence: TGCGCCAGCAGCTCCCAGCACCCTAGCGGGAGTATGGGGTCCTACAATGAGCAGTTCTTC. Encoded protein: CASSSQHPSGSMGSYNEQFF.

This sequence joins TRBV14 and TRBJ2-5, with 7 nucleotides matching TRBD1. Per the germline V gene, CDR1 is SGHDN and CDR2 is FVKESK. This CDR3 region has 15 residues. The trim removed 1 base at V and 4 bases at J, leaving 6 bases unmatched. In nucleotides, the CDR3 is TGTGCCAGCAGCCAAGCTGTGAGACAGGGAGAGACCCAGTACTTC. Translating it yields CASSQAVRQGETQYF. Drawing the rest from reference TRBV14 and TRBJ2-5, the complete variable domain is EAGVTQFPSHSVIEKGQTVTLRCDPISGHDNLYWYRRVMGKEIKFLLHFVKESKQDESGMPNNRFLAERTGGTYSTLKVQPAELEDSGVYFCASSQAVRQGETQYFGPGTRLLVL.

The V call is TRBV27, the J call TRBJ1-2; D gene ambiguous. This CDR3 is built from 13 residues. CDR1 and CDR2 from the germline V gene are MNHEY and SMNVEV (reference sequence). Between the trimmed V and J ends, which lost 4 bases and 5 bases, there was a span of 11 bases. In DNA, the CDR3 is TGTGCCAGCAGTTCGACACCGCTATATGGCTACACCTTC. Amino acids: CASSSTPLYGYTF.

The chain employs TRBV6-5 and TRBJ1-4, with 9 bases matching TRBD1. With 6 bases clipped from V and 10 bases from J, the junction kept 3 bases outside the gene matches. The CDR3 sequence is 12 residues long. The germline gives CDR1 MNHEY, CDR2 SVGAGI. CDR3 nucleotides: TGTGCCAGCAGGAAGACAGGGGGAAAACTGTTTTTT. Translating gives CASRKTGGKLFF.

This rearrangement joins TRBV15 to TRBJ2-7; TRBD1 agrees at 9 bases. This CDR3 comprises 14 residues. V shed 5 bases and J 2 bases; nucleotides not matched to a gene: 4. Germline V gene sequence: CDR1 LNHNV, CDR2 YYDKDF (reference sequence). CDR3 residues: CATSPRTGAYEQYF. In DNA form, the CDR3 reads TGTGCCACCAGCCCGCGGACAGGGGCCTACGAGCAGTACTTC.

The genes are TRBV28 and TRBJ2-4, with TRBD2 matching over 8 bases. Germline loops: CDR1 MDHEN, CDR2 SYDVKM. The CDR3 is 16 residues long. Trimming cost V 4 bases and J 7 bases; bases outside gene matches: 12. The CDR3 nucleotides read TGTGCCAGCAGTTCCTATAGTCCGGGAGGGGGGAACATTCAGTACTTC. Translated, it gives CASSSYSPGGGNIQYF.